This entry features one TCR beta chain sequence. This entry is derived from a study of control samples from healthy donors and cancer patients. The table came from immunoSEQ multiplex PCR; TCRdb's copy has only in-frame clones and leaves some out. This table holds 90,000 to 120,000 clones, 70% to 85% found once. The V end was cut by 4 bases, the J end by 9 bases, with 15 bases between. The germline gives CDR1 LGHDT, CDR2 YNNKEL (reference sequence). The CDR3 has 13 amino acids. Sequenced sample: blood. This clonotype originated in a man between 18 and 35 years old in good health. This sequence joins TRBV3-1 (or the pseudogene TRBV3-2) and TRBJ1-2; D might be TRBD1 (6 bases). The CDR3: CASSPGQSLSYTF. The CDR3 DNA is TGTGCCAGCAGCCCTGGACAGTCCTTAAGCTACACCTTC.